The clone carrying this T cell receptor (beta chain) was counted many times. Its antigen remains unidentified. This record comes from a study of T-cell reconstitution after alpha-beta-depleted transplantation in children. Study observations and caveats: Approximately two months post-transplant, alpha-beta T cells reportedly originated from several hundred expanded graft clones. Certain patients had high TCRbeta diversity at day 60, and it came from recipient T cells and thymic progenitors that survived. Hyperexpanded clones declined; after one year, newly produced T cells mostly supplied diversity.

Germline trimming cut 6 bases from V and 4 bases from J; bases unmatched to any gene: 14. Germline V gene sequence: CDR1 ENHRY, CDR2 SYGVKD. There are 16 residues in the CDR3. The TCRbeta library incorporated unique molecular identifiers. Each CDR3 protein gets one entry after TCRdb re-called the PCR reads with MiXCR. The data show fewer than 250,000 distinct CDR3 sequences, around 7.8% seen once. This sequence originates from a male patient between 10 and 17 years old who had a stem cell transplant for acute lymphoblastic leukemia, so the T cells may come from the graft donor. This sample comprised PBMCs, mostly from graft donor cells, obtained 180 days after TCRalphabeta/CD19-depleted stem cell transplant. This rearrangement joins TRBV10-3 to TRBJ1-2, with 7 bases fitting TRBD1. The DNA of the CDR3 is TGTGCCATCAGGGCAATACCGGGACAGCAACTCTATGGCTACACCTTC. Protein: CAIRAIPGQQLYGYTF.